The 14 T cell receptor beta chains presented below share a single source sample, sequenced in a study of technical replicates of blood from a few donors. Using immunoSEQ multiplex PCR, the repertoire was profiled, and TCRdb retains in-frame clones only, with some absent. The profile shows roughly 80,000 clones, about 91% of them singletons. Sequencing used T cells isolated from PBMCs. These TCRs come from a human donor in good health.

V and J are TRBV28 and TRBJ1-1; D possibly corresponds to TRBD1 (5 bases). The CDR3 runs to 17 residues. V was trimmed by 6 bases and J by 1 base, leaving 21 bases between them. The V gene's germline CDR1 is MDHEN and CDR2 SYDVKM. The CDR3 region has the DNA TGTGCCAGCAGGGCCCTATACCATCAGGGTAAGAACACTGAAGCTTTCTTT. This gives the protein CASRALYHQGKNTEAFF.

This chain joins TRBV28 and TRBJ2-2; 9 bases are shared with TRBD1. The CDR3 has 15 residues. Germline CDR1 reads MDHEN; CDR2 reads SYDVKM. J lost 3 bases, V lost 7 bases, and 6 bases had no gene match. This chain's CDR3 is CASTPGTGYTGELFF. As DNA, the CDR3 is TGTGCCAGCACCCCTGGGACAGGGTACACCGGGGAGCTGTTTTTT.

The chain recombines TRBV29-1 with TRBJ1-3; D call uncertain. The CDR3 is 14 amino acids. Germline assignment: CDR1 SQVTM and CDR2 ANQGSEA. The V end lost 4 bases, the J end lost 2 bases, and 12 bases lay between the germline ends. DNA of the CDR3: TGCAGCGTTGTGATCAGGAAAACTGGAAACACCATATATTTT. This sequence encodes CSVVIRKTGNTIYF.

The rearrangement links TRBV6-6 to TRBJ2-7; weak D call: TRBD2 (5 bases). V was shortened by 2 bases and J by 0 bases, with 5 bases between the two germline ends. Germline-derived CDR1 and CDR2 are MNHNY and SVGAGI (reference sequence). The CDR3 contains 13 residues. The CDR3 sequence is CASSYEGSYEQYF. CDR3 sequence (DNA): TGTGCCAGCAGTTACGAGGGCTCCTACGAGCAGTACTTC.

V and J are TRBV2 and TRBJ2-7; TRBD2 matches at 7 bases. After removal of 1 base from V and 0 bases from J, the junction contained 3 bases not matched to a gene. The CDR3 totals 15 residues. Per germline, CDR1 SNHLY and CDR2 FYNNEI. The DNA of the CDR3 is TGTGCCAGCAGTGAAGGGCGGGAGAGCTCCTACGAGCAGTACTTC. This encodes CASSEGRESSYEQYF.

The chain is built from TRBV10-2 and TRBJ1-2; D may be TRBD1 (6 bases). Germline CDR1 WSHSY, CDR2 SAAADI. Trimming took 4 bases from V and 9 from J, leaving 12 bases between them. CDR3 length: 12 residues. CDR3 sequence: CASSGGGQSYTF. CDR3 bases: TGCGCCAGCAGTGGGGGGGGGCAGAGCTACACCTTC.

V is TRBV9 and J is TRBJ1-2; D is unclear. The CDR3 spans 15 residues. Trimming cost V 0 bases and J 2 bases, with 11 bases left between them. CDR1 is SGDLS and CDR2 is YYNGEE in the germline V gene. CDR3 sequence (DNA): TGTGCCAGCAGCGTAGAAGTCACGGTGAACTATGGCTACACCTTC. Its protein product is CASSVEVTVNYGYTF.

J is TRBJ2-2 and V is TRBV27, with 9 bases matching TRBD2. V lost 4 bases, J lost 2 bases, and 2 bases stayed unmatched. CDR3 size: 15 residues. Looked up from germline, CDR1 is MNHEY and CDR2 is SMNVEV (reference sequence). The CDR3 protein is CASSSREGNTGELFF. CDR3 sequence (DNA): TGTGCCAGCAGTTCGCGGGAGGGCAACACCGGGGAGCTGTTTTTT.

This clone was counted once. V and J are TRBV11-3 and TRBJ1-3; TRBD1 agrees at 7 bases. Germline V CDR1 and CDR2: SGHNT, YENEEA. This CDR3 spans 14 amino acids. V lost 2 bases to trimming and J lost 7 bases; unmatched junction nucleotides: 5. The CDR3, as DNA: TGTGCCAGCAGCTTAAAGACAGGGTCGAACACCATATATTTT. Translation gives CASSLKTGSNTIYF. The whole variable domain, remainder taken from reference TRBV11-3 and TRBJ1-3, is EAGVVQSPRYKIIEKKQPVAFWCNPISGHNTLYWYLQNLGQGPELLIRYENEEAVDDSQLPKDRFSAERLKGVDSTLKIQPAELGDSAVYLCASSLKTGSNTIYFGEGSWLTVV.

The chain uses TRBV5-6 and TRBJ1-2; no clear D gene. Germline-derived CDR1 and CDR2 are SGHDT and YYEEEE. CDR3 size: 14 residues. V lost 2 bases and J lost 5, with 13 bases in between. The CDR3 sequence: CASSFGVTEYGYTF. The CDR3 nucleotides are TGTGCCAGCAGCTTCGGGGTTACGGAATATGGCTACACCTTC.

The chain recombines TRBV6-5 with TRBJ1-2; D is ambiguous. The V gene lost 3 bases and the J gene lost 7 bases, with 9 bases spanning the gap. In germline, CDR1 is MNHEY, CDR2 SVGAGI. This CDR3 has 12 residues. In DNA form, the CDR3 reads TGTGCCAGCAGTTATTGGGGAGGTGGCTACACCTTC. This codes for CASSYWGGGYTF.

The CDR3 protein is CASSLVAGAGANVLTF. Written as DNA, the CDR3 is TGTGCCAGCAGCTTAGTAGCGGGGGCTGGGGCCAACGTCCTGACTTTC. This chain connects TRBV7-2 to TRBJ2-6, with 9 bases matching TRBD2. Losses at the gene ends were 1 base for V and 2 bases for J; bases not matched to a gene: 0. This CDR3 comprises 16 residues. CDR1 and CDR2 from the germline V gene are SGHTA and FQGNSA. Full variable domain (remainder filled in from reference TRBV7-2 and TRBJ2-6): GAGVSQSPSNKVTEKGKDVELRCDPISGHTALYWYRQSLGQGLEFLIYFQGNSAPDKSGLPSDRFSAERTGGSVSTLTIQRTQQEDSAVYLCASSLVAGAGANVLTFGAGSRLTVL.

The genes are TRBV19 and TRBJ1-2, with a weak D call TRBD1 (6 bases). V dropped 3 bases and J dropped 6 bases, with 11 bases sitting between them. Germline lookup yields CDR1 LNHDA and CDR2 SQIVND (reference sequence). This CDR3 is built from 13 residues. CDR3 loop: CASSMYRDDGYTF. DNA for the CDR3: TGTGCCAGTAGTATGTACAGGGACGATGGCTACACCTTC.

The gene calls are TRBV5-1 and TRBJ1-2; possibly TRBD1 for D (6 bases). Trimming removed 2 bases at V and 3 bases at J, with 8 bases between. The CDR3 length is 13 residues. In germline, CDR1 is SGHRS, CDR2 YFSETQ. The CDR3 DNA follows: TGCGCCAGCAGCTTAGGGGGGGACTATGGCTACACCTTC. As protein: CASSLGGDYGYTF.